One and the same sample provided the 25 T cell receptor beta chains below, sequenced in a study of cytomegalovirus exposure and HLA in healthy donors. The PCR contained 60 Vbeta and 13 Jbeta primers. The repertoire was sequenced with immunoSEQ multiplex PCR; TCRdb's copy has only in-frame clones and lacks some. The sample holds about 120,000 clones, about 10% seen once. Material for sequencing was PBMCs. Every receptor here comes from a woman between 18 and 30 years old in good health and CMV-seropositive.

The chain is built from TRBV29-1 and TRBJ2-5; the match to TRBD1 covers 7 bases. Germline assignment: CDR1 SQVTM and CDR2 ANQGSEA. CDR3 length equals 14 residues. V gave up 5 bases and J gave up 2 bases; unmatched junction bases: 8. The CDR3 sequence is CSVRATGKQETQYF. CDR3 nucleotides: TGCAGCGTTCGAGCGACAGGGAAACAAGAGACCCAGTACTTC.

The J gene is TRBJ1-4, the V gene TRBV5-4, with TRBD1 matching 8 bases. With 4 bases clipped from V and 5 bases from J, the junction kept 1 base outside the gene matches. CDR3 size: 13 residues. Germline V gene lookup returns CDR1 SGHNT and CDR2 YYREEE (reference sequence). The CDR3 sequence is CASSRTGNEKLFF. CDR3 DNA: TGTGCCAGCAGCCGGACAGGGAATGAAAAACTGTTTTTT.

This rearrangement joins TRBV29-1 to TRBJ2-3; weak D call: TRBD2 (5 bases). Trimming stripped 2 bases from V and 2 bases from J, with 8 bases between. Per germline, CDR1 SQVTM and CDR2 ANQGSEA. The length of the CDR3 is 13 residues. The CDR3 DNA is TGCAGCGTTGAATTGAGGGACACAGATACGCAGTATTTT. Protein product: CSVELRDTDTQYF.

This clone has only a few counts. This chain joins TRBV5-1 and TRBJ1-1; 8 positions match TRBD1. Trimming removed 4 bases from V and 1 base from J; junction bases left unmatched: 3. Germline V gives CDR1 SGHRS, CDR2 YFSETQ. The CDR3 spans 14 residues. The CDR3 protein is CASSQQGENTEAFF. Here the CDR3 DNA reads TGCGCCAGCAGCCAACAGGGGGAGAACACTGAAGCTTTCTTT.

In its sample, this clone was seen a few times. The chain has TRBV29-1 and TRBJ1-2; a possible D gene is TRBD1 (5 bases). The germline gives CDR1 SQVTM, CDR2 ANQGSEA. V was pared by 5 bases and J by 8 bases, with 12 bases between. The CDR3 is 11 amino acids. The CDR3 reads CSVKQGGGYTF. The CDR3 DNA follows: TGCAGCGTTAAGCAGGGAGGGGGCTACACCTTC.

This clone was counted between two and nine times. The genes are TRBV30 and TRBJ2-7, with 12 bases matching TRBD2. This CDR3 has 16 amino acids. Trimming cost V 3 bases and J 3 bases; bases outside gene matches: 9. Germline V CDR1 and CDR2: GTSNPN, SVGIG (reference sequence). CDR3 region: CAWSPTSGRTYYEQYF. In DNA, the CDR3 is TGTGCCTGGAGCCCGACTAGCGGGAGAACATACTACGAGCAGTACTTC. Looking up the rest from reference TRBV30 and TRBJ2-7 gives the full variable domain: SQTIHQWPATLVQPVGSPLSLECTVEGTSNPNLYWYRQAAGRGLQLLFYSVGIGQISSEVPQNLSASRPQDRQFILSSKKLLLSDSGFYLCAWSPTSGRTYYEQYFGPGTRLTVT.

This clone turned up a few times. The J gene is TRBJ1-2, the V gene TRBV28; possible D gene TRBD1, 5 bases. This CDR3 region has 12 residues. The V end lost 6 bases, the J end lost 5 bases, and 10 bases lay between the germline ends. The germline V gene encodes CDR1 MDHEN and CDR2 SYDVKM. The CDR3 DNA sequence: TGTGCCAGCAGCCTCGGGGGATATGGCTACACCTTC. Its protein product is CASSLGGYGYTF.

This clone has more than one count but fewer than ten. The chain employs TRBV28 and TRBJ2-1, with D unclear. The CDR3 loop spans 14 amino acids. Looked up from germline, CDR1 is MDHEN and CDR2 is SYDVKM. V dropped 2 bases and J dropped 7 bases, with 12 bases sitting between them. This CDR3 is CASSLVGPLNEQFF. In DNA form, the CDR3 reads TGTGCCAGCAGTTTAGTTGGGCCCTTAAATGAGCAGTTCTTC.

This clone was found a few times. This chain joins TRBV7-8 and TRBJ2-1, with 13 bases identical to TRBD2. Trimming at V came to 5 bases and at J to 9 bases, leaving 7 bases not matched to a gene. The germline V gene has CDR1 SGHVS and CDR2 FQNEAQ. The CDR3 has 15 residues. The CDR3 region has the DNA TGTGCCAGCAGCGAACTAGCGGGAGGGCCTGGTGAGCAGTTCTTC. Residues: CASSELAGGPGEQFF. Full variable domain (rest looked up from reference TRBV7-8 and TRBJ2-1): GAGVSQSPRYKVAKRGQDVALRCDPISGHVSLFWYQQALGQGPEFLTYFQNEAQLDKSGLPSDRFFAERPEGSVSTLKIQRTQQEDSAVYLCASSELAGGPGEQFFGPGTRLTVL.

This chain links TRBV7-3 with TRBJ1-1, with a weak D call TRBD1 (6 bases). The CDR3 spans 14 residues. Germline V gene sequence: CDR1 SGHTA, CDR2 FQGTGA. Between the trimmed V and J ends, which lost 5 bases and 6 bases, there was a span of 16 bases. The CDR3 reads CASSRRGGGPEAFF. Here the CDR3 DNA reads TGTGCCAGCAGCCGAAGAGGGGGAGGGCCTGAAGCTTTCTTT. Complete variable domain (other parts from reference TRBV7-3 and TRBJ1-1): GAGVSQTPSNKVTEKGKYVELRCDPISGHTALYWYRQSLGQGPEFLIYFQGTGAADDSGLPNDRFFAVRPEGSVSTLKIQRTERGDSAVYLCASSRRGGGPEAFFGQGTRLTVV.

The V gene is TRBV4-1, the J gene TRBJ1-5; tentative D call: TRBD1 (6 bases). The germline CDR1 and CDR2 sequences are MGHRA and YSYEKL. The CDR3 sequence is 16 residues long. V lost 1 base and J 3 bases, leaving 13 bases between the germline ends. The CDR3 bases are TGCGCCAGCAGCCAAGGGAGCGGACAGCTCAATCAGCCCCAGCATTTT. Amino acids: CASSQGSGQLNQPQHF.

The chain employs TRBV28 and TRBJ1-3, with D maybe TRBD1 (6 bases). The CDR3 totals 14 residues. Trimming shortened V by 7 bases and J by 2 bases, and 12 bases separated the two germline ends. Per the germline V gene, CDR1 is MDHEN and CDR2 is SYDVKM. For the CDR3, the DNA is TGTGCCAGCAATACCCGGACAGCTGGAAACACCATATATTTT. This gives the protein CASNTRTAGNTIYF.

This clone was seen a few times. The chain is built from TRBV2 and TRBJ2-3; tentative D call: TRBD2 (6 bases). From germline, CDR1 is SNHLY and CDR2 FYNNEI. The CDR3 spans 16 residues. V shed 1 base and J shed 0 bases, with 11 bases lying between them. The DNA of the CDR3 is TGTGCCAGCAGTGAAGGGCCTAGCGAGAGCACAGATACGCAGTATTTT. Its protein is CASSEGPSESTDTQYF.

The chain employs TRBV5-1 and TRBJ2-3, with 7 bases aligning to TRBD1. CDR3 size: 17 residues. Germline assignment: CDR1 SGHRS and CDR2 YFSETQ. J was trimmed by 5 bases and V by 0 bases; bases with no gene match: 12. This CDR3 reads CASSLALGGFTQDTQYF. In DNA, the CDR3 is TGCGCCAGCAGCTTGGCCTTAGGGGGCTTTACACAAGATACGCAGTATTTT.

The chain is built from TRBV6-4 and TRBJ2-6, with a weak D call TRBD1 (6 bases). Germline loops: CDR1 MRHNA, CDR2 SNTAGT. V dropped 8 bases and J dropped 0 bases, with 14 bases sitting between them. This CDR3 contains 16 residues. The CDR3 sequence: CASGDLQGSGANVLTF. The CDR3 DNA is TGTGCCAGCGGAGACTTACAGGGCTCTGGGGCCAACGTCCTGACTTTC.

The chain links TRBV19 to TRBJ1-1; D unresolved. The V end was cut by 0 bases, the J end by 6 bases, with 8 bases between. Germline lookup yields CDR1 LNHDA and CDR2 SQIVND (reference sequence). The CDR3 extends over 13 amino acids. DNA for the CDR3: TGTGCCAGTAGTATAGATTTAGCGGCTGAAGCTTTCTTT. Translating gives CASSIDLAAEAFF.

This chain connects TRBV6-1 to TRBJ2-5, with 7 nucleotides matching TRBD2. This CDR3 has 14 residues. J lost 4 bases, V lost 5 bases, and 7 bases had no gene match. In germline, CDR1 is MNHNS, CDR2 SASEGT. CDR3 nucleotides: TGTGCCAGCAGTCCAGCGGGATTGCCAGAGACCCAGTACTTC. The encoded protein is CASSPAGLPETQYF.

CDR3 residues: CASGRTGPNTEAFF. The CDR3 DNA reads as TGTGCCAGCGGGCGGACAGGCCCAAACACTGAAGCTTTCTTT. The rearrangement joins TRBV2 to TRBJ1-1, with TRBD1 matching over 7 bases. V shed 8 bases and J 2 bases; nucleotides not matched to a gene: 8. CDR3 size: 14 residues. Per germline, CDR1 SNHLY and CDR2 FYNNEI.

The chain carries TRBV11-3 and TRBJ2-5; D not certain. Germline CDR1 SGHNT, CDR2 YENEEA. CDR3 size: 14 residues. Trimming pared 6 bases from V and 4 bases from J, leaving 15 bases between. CDR3: CASSATAERETQYF. CDR3 nucleotide sequence: TGTGCCAGCAGTGCCACGGCGGAGAGAGAGACCCAGTACTTC.

The sample holds a few counts of this clone. The CDR3 loop reads CASSPPRRQGVWVETQYF. CDR3 DNA: TGTGCCAGCAGCCCCCCTCGCCGACAGGGCGTCTGGGTGGAGACCCAGTACTTC. The rearrangement uses TRBV7-9 and TRBJ2-5; 7 bases map to TRBD1. This CDR3 is built from 18 residues. Trimming cost V 5 bases and J 5 bases; bases outside gene matches: 20. CDR1 is SEHNR and CDR2 is FQNEAQ in the germline V gene (reference sequence).

CDR3 in DNA: TGTGCCAGCAGTGAAGGACAGGGGGATAATTCACCCCTCCACTTT. This sequence encodes CASSEGQGDNSPLHF. V gene TRBV6-1 combines with J gene TRBJ1-6; the match to TRBD1 covers 9 bases. Germline V lookup: CDR1 MNHNS, CDR2 SASEGT. V dropped 1 base and J dropped 5; count of bases not matched to a gene: 0. The length of the CDR3 is 15 residues.

This clone is medium-sized in the sample. The rearrangement links TRBV5-6 to TRBJ1-1; D perhaps matches TRBD1 (5 bases). V lost 1 base and J lost 0, with 10 bases in between. The CDR3 sequence is 15 residues long. The germline V gene encodes CDR1 SGHDT and CDR2 YYEEEE. As DNA, the CDR3 is TGTGCCAGCAGCTTGCTCGGGGGGATGAACACTGAAGCTTTCTTT. Translating it yields CASSLLGGMNTEAFF. The full variable domain, rest sourced from reference TRBV5-6 and TRBJ1-1, is DAGVTQSPTHLIKTRGQQVTLRCSPKSGHDTVSWYQQALGQGPQFIFQYYEEEERQRGNFPDRFSGHQFPNYSSELNVNALLLGDSALYLCASSLLGGMNTEAFFGQGTRLTVV.

The chain is built from TRBV7-2 and TRBJ2-3, with TRBD2 as a possible D gene (5 bases). This CDR3 region has 15 residues. Trimming left V 2 bases short and J 0 bases short, with 9 bases between. Looked up from germline, CDR1 is SGHTA and CDR2 is FQGNSA. The CDR3 reads CASSLLASSTDTQYF. The CDR3, as DNA: TGTGCCAGCAGCTTACTAGCTTCTAGCACAGATACGCAGTATTTT.

This chain uses TRBV6-5 with TRBJ1-4; no clear D gene. The CDR3 spans 14 residues. Germline V lookup: CDR1 MNHEY, CDR2 SVGAGI. The germline V and J ends were trimmed by 8 bases and 4 bases, with 14 bases remaining between them. DNA for the CDR3: TGTGCCAGCGGGCAGACCGCTTATAATGAAAAACTGTTTTTT. As protein: CASGQTAYNEKLFF.

This clone was seen more than once but under ten times. The chain employs TRBV30 and TRBJ1-1, with D possibly matching TRBD1 (6 bases). Germline loops: CDR1 GTSNPN, CDR2 SVGIG (reference sequence). CDR3 size: 13 residues. V was pared by 4 bases and J by 3 bases, with 12 bases between. As DNA, the CDR3 is TGTGCCTGGAACAGGGATTGGGACACTGAAGCTTTCTTT. It codes for CAWNRDWDTEAFF.